The 22 T cell receptor beta chains in this list originate from one sample, sequenced in a study of human T cells and chemical hapten exposure. TCRdb ran MiXCR on the RACE reads and lists one entry per CDR3 protein. Among about 380,000 distinct CDR3 sequences, about 6% were seen once, and the ten largest hold around 5.8%. The time point here: patch test 2, 6 weeks after DPC sensitization. The treatment is: therapeutic diphenylcyclopropenone sensitization with weekly scalp DPC. This specimen was whole blood, taken in connection with sensitization to the hapten diphenylcyclopropenone (DPC). The source of these receptors is a woman aged 18-29 years with alopecia areata. Some clones in this sample may be carry-over from other donors' samples.

This clonotype was observed many times. V is TRBV11-1 and J is TRBJ1-1, with D possibly TRBD1 on 5 matching bases. Germline V gene data show CDR1 as SGHAT and CDR2 as FQDESV (reference sequence). V was trimmed by 2 bases and J by 0 bases, leaving 10 bases between them. The CDR3 loop spans 15 amino acids. CDR3 region: CASSLYRTMNTEAFF. The DNA for the CDR3 is TGTGCCAGCAGCTTATACAGGACCATGAACACTGAAGCTTTCTTT.

This clonotype came up a few times. The CDR3 sequence is CASSPLVGGLGQPQHF. For the CDR3, the DNA is TGTGCCAGCAGTCCCCTAGTGGGGGGTCTGGGACAGCCCCAGCATTTT. This chain links TRBV6-5 with TRBJ1-5; D is perhaps TRBD1 (5 bases). The CDR3 covers 16 residues. V was pared by 5 bases and J by 7 bases, with 21 bases between. Germline CDR1 and CDR2: MNHEY and SVGAGI.

There are a few counts of this clonotype. The chain uses TRBV11-1 and TRBJ1-6; possibly TRBD1 for D (6 bases). The CDR3 has 15 amino acids. Trimming removed 5 bases at V and 5 bases at J, with 13 bases between. The germline gives CDR1 SGHAT, CDR2 FQDESV (reference sequence). The CDR3 region has the DNA TGTGCCAGCAGCCTGCTCGACAGGAATAATTCACCCCTCCACTTT. It yields the protein CASSLLDRNNSPLHF.

The V and J genes are TRBV5-4 and TRBJ1-1; D gene uncertain. The germline CDR1 and CDR2 sequences are SGHNT and YYREEE (reference sequence). Trimming removed 3 bases from V and 4 bases from J, with 13 bases in between. This CDR3 is built from 14 residues. CDR3 region: CASSSSGESTEAFF. DNA for the CDR3: TGTGCCAGCAGCTCTTCCGGGGAGTCCACTGAAGCTTTCTTT.

This clonotype was counted many times. The rearrangement links TRBV11-3 to TRBJ2-2; D gene uncertain. Germline V gene data show CDR1 as SGHNT and CDR2 as YENEEA. Trimming removed 5 bases at V and 4 bases at J, with 5 bases between. CDR3 size: 12 residues. The CDR3 region has the DNA TGTGCCAGCAGCGTTCGCACCGGGGAGCTGTTTTTT. Translation: CASSVRTGELFF.

In its sample, this clonotype was seen a few times. The chain couples TRBV20-1 to TRBJ2-1; TRBD1 might be the D (5 bases). The CDR3 is 12 amino acids. Trimming took 0 bases from V and 9 from J, leaving 9 bases between them. Per germline, CDR1 DFQATT and CDR2 SNEGSKA (reference sequence). The CDR3 DNA reads TGCAGTGCTAGAGATCAGGGCCCTGAGCAGTTCTTC. Translated: CSARDQGPEQFF.

J is TRBJ2-5 and V is TRBV5-1, with TRBD2 identical over 7 bases. The germline gives CDR1 SGHRS, CDR2 YFSETQ. The CDR3 is made up of 17 amino acids. V gave up 0 bases and J gave up 1 base; unmatched junction bases: 9. The DNA of the CDR3 is TGCGCCAGCAGCTTGGATTATAAAGGCGGGGGCCAAGAGACCCAGTACTTC. Residues: CASSLDYKGGGQETQYF.

This clonotype was seen many times. The chain combines TRBV5-1 with TRBJ1-4; 7 nucleotides line up with TRBD1. The CDR3 extends over 16 amino acids. Per the germline V gene, CDR1 is SGHRS and CDR2 is YFSETQ. The V segment lost 5 bases and the J segment 2 bases; nucleotides outside the gene matches: 9. This CDR3 reads CASRIGGAGTNEKLFF. In DNA form, the CDR3 reads TGCGCCAGCAGAATAGGGGGCGCCGGGACTAATGAAAAACTGTTTTTT.

The V call is TRBV7-2, the J call TRBJ1-5; tentatively, D is TRBD1 (5 bases). The V gene lost 5 bases and the J gene lost 1 base, with 12 bases spanning the gap. The CDR3 is 15 residues long. Germline values: CDR1 SGHTA, CDR2 FQGNSA. CDR3 residues: CASSPPGPSNQPQHF. In DNA form, the CDR3 reads TGTGCCAGCAGCCCCCCGGGACCCAGCAATCAGCCCCAGCATTTT. Drawing the rest from reference TRBV7-2 and TRBJ1-5, the complete variable domain is GAGVSQSPSNKVTEKGKDVELRCDPISGHTALYWYRQSLGQGLEFLIYFQGNSAPDKSGLPSDRFSAERTGGSVSTLTIQRTQQEDSAVYLCASSPPGPSNQPQHFGDGTRLSIL.

This clonotype appeared a few times. This sequence joins TRBV7-3 and TRBJ2-5; D gene unclear. The V and J ends lost 1 base and 5 bases respectively, with 20 bases between them. Germline CDR1 is SGHTA and CDR2 is FQGTGA. This CDR3 is built from 17 residues. The CDR3 is CASSLIWPRKGPETQYF. CDR3 bases: TGTGCCAGCAGCTTAATCTGGCCCCGTAAAGGGCCGGAGACCCAGTACTTC.

This clonotype was counted a few times. The chain recombines TRBV20-1 with TRBJ1-5, with D unresolved. This CDR3 has 15 amino acids. Germline V gene sequence: CDR1 DFQATT, CDR2 SNEGSKA (reference sequence). V lost 1 base, J lost 6 bases, and 16 bases lay in between. CDR3 sequence: CSARATDGRSQPQHF. The CDR3 region has the DNA TGCAGTGCTAGAGCCACGGACGGGAGAAGTCAGCCCCAGCATTTT.

This clonotype occurred a few times. The gene calls are TRBV6-6 and TRBJ2-7; 8 bases agree with TRBD1. V dropped 4 bases and J dropped 5; count of bases not matched to a gene: 7. Germline CDR1 MNHNY, CDR2 SVGAGI (reference sequence). The CDR3 is 14 residues long. CDR3 amino acids: CASSSRGRIDEQYF. The CDR3, as DNA: TGTGCCAGCAGTTCCAGGGGGCGCATAGACGAGCAGTACTTC.

In this sample, this clonotype turned up many times. The chain carries TRBV10-3 and TRBJ1-2, with 10 nucleotides matching TRBD1. This CDR3 spans 16 amino acids. V shed 7 bases, J shed 0 bases, and the junction held 8 bases outside the gene matches. The germline gives CDR1 ENHRY, CDR2 SYGVKD. The DNA of the CDR3 is TGTGCCATCACGCCGGGACAGGGGAACCCTAACTATGGCTACACCTTC. This gives the protein CAITPGQGNPNYGYTF.

This chain uses TRBV6-2 or TRBV6-3 with TRBJ2-2; possibly TRBD1 or TRBD2 for D (5 bases each). Trimming took 5 bases from V and 4 from J, leaving 17 bases between them. This CDR3 has 16 amino acids. Looked up from germline, CDR1 is MNHEY and CDR2 is SVGEGT. Here the CDR3 reads CASSRTGTYTTGELFF. CDR3 nucleotide sequence: TGTGCCAGCAGTCGAACCGGGACCTATACCACCGGGGAGCTGTTTTTT.

This clonotype was detected only a few times. The chain recombines TRBV25-1 with TRBJ2-3, with a weak D call TRBD2 (5 bases). Trimming took off 7 bases at V and 3 bases at J, with 17 bases between the two ends. The CDR3 has 15 amino acids. Germline CDR1 is MGHDK and CDR2 is SYGVNS. CDR3 coding DNA: TGTGCCAGCACCCAAGGAGGCAGTCGGACAGATACGCAGTATTTT. Protein: CASTQGGSRTDTQYF.

This rearrangement joins TRBV2 to TRBJ1-2; perhaps TRBD1 as D (6 bases). The V gene lost 6 bases and the J gene lost 3 bases, with 20 bases spanning the gap. The CDR3 totals 16 residues. Germline CDR1 SNHLY, CDR2 FYNNEI. The CDR3 reads CASRLGQRRSYYGYTF. The CDR3 region has the DNA TGTGCCAGCAGACTCGGACAGCGGCGTTCCTACTATGGCTACACCTTC.

This clonotype was seen a handful of times. The chain combines TRBV28 with TRBJ1-1; no clear D. Trimming pared 2 bases from V and 0 bases from J, leaving 7 bases between. Germline CDR1 and CDR2: MDHEN and SYDVKM. The CDR3 is made up of 14 amino acids. CDR3 nucleotide sequence: TGTGCCAGCAGTTTAATTGGCCTGAACACTGAAGCTTTCTTT. It specifies CASSLIGLNTEAFF.

This clonotype came up many times. V is TRBV6-5 and J is TRBJ2-1; TRBD1 might be the D (5 bases). The CDR3 runs 13 residues. Looked up from germline, CDR1 is MNHEY and CDR2 is SVGAGI. Between the trimmed V and J ends, which lost 3 bases and 5 bases, there was a span of 8 bases. CDR3 protein: CASSYTGNNEQFF. The CDR3 coding sequence is TGTGCCAGCAGTTATACAGGTAACAATGAGCAGTTCTTC.

This clonotype was detected many times. V usage is TRBV20-1 and J usage is TRBJ1-5, with D unclear. CDR1 is DFQATT, CDR2 SNEGSKA, per germline (reference sequence). The CDR3 consists of 12 residues. The ends were cut back, 6 bases at V and 7 bases at J, with 13 bases in the middle. The CDR3 protein is CSATAFNQPQHF. The CDR3 DNA is TGCAGTGCCACTGCCTTTAACCAGCCCCAGCATTTT.

This clonotype appeared a few times. The chain has TRBV11-2 and TRBJ1-6; 9 nucleotides line up with TRBD1. Trimming at V came to 6 bases and at J to 9 bases, leaving 3 bases not matched to a gene. Germline loops: CDR1 SGHAT, CDR2 FQNNGV. The CDR3 length is 13 residues. CDR3 sequence: CASRDRGISPLHF. The CDR3 nucleotides read TGTGCCAGCAGGGACAGGGGAATTTCACCCCTCCACTTT.

The CDR3 loop reads CASSPPESGSTDTQYF. CDR3 sequence (DNA): TGTGCCAGCAGTCCACCCGAGAGCGGGAGCACAGATACGCAGTATTTT. The V gene is TRBV28, the J gene TRBJ2-3; weak D call: TRBD2 (6 bases). The CDR3 has 16 residues. The V and J ends lost 5 bases and 0 bases respectively, with 15 bases between them. From germline, CDR1 is MDHEN and CDR2 SYDVKM.

A few counts support this clonotype. The chain carries TRBV28 and TRBJ1-2; 7 bases agree with TRBD1. CDR1 is MDHEN and CDR2 is SYDVKM in the germline V gene. V lost 6 bases to trimming and J lost 0 bases; unmatched junction nucleotides: 19. This CDR3 has 19 amino acids. The CDR3 reads CASSLIISRDSSANYGYTF. CDR3 coding DNA: TGTGCCAGCAGCCTAATAATCTCCCGGGACAGCTCCGCTAACTATGGCTACACCTTC.